One T cell receptor (beta chain) is described in this entry. These data are taken from a study of blood T cells in healthy people across ages. Using a J-beta primer mix together with a sample-barcoded 5' primer, a second PCR was run for roughly 7 to 11 cycles. MiXCR, run by TCRdb on the 5' RACE reads, gives a single entry per CDR3 protein. The repertoire consists of 700,000 to 900,000 distinct CDR3 sequences, with 20% to 30% occurring once and the leading ten covering about 2.9%. With 6 bases removed from V and 4 bases from J, the gap between germline ends came to 22 bases. Germline V gives CDR1 DFQATT, CDR2 SNEGSKA (reference sequence). The CDR3 runs to 16 residues. Each sample gave at least 6 million isolated PBMCs. The same sample was also studied in work on T cells of mothers and their children.

The V gene is TRBV20-1, the J gene TRBJ2-1; no definite D call. Source material: blood. The TCR sequence derives from a boy aged 5-17 years in good health. The CDR3 DNA sequence: TGCAGTGCGACGCCCCCATCCGACTCTTATTACAATGAGCAGTTCTTC. Amino acid sequence: CSATPPSDSYYNEQFF.